The entry below describes one TCR beta chain. The data were taken from a study of T cell changes during pregnancy in multiple sclerosis. Profiling relied on immunoSEQ multiplex PCR, and the TCRdb table lists in-frame clones only, not all of them. Among about 84,000 clones listed, less than 95% were seen once. The CDR3 spans 14 residues. V lost 2 bases and J lost 5, with 10 bases in between. Germline lookup yields CDR1 SNHLY and CDR2 FYNNEI. The sequence derives from a female donor with multiple sclerosis, enrolled in a pregnancy study. Source: peripheral blood, taken in the third trimester of pregnancy. This chain links TRBV2 with TRBJ1-5; weak D call: TRBD1 (6 bases). In DNA, the CDR3 is TGTGCCAGCAGTGAAATGGCAGGGGATCAGCCCCAGCATTTT. The encoded protein is CASSEMAGDQPQHF.